The clone carrying this TCR beta chain was detected a few times. Germline CDR1 is SNHLY and CDR2 is FYNNEI. V gave up 4 bases and J gave up 1 base, with 10 bases separating them. The CDR3 loop spans 14 amino acids. This entry is derived from a study of T cell responses to AZD1222 COVID-19 vaccine. Only in-frame clones appear in the TCRdb table, and some are missing; sequencing was by immunoSEQ multiplex PCR. Of 55,000 to 75,000 clones detected, roughly 90% appear once; the ten largest clones hold 4.9%. The V call is TRBV2, the J call TRBJ1-1, with D possibly being TRBD1 (5 bases). The sample consisted of peripheral blood, taken on day 0 of AZD1222 vaccination. This TCR came from an adult in good health. The CDR3 DNA sequence: TGTGCCAGCAGTGGGGGCGTACAGAACACTGAAGCTTTCTTT. Its protein product is CASSGGVQNTEAFF.